This T cell receptor (beta chain) was identified during a study of immune cell composition in non-small cell lung cancer. Profiled with immunoSEQ multiplex PCR; TCRdb holds only in-frame clones, not every one. Of thousands of clones detected, roughly 86% appear once; the ten largest clones hold approximately 20%. The normal lung sample lay at least 3 cm, and maximally far, from the tumour. CDR1 SNHLY and CDR2 FYNNEI come from the germline V gene. CDR3 length equals 14 residues. V lost 1 base, J lost 7 bases, and 8 bases lay in between. Findings and limits, study-wide: Adenocarcinomas with higher top tumour-associated clone frequency had more reactive TILs. Roughly 82% of squamous and 30% to 40% of adenocarcinoma cases had tumour-associated clones >0.5%.

Worth noting for this clone: Its antigen is as yet unknown.

Sequences were obtained from non-adjacent lung tissue. The TCR sequence derives from a human donor with non-small cell lung cancer. The chain combines TRBV2 with TRBJ1-6; D is uncertain. The CDR3 protein is CASSEGRWNSPLHF. CDR3 coding DNA: TGTGCCAGCAGTGAAGGTCGGTGGAATTCACCCCTCCACTTT.